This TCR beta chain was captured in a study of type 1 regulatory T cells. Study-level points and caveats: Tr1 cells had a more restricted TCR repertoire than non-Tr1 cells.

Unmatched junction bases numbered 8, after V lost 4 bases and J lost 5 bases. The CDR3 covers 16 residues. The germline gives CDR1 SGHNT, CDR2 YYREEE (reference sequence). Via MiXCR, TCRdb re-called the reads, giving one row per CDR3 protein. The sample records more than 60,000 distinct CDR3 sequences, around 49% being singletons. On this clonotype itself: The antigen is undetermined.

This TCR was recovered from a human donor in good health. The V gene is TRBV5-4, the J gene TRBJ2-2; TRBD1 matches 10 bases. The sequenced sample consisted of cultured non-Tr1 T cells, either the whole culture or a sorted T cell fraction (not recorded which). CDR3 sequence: CASSALTGGGTGELFF. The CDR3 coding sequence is TGTGCCAGCAGCGCCTTGACAGGGGGCGGGACCGGGGAGCTGTTTTTT.